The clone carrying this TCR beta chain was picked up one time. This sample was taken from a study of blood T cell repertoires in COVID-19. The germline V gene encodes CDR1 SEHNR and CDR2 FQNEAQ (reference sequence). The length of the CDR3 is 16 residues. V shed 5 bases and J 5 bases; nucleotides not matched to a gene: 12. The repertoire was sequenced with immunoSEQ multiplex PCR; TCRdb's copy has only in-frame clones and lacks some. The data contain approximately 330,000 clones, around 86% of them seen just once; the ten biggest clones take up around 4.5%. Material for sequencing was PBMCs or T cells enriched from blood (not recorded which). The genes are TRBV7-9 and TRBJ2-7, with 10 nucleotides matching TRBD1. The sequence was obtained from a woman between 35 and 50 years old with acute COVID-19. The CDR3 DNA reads TGTGCCAGCAGCAACCGGGACAGGGGAGGTTCCCACGAGCAGTACTTC. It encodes CASSNRDRGGSHEQYF.